This T cell receptor (beta chain) was captured in a study of neurological immune-mediated disorders. Looked up from germline, CDR1 is SGHRS and CDR2 is YFSETQ. V was cut by 0 bases and J by 4 bases, with 11 bases left in between. The CDR3 has 15 residues. Libraries from sorted cells used about a million T cells (CD4+ or CD8+). The sample holds many counts of this clonotype. What it binds is not known. Overall study findings and caveats: Multiple sclerosis, the disease with the least TCR clonal expansion, fell below healthy controls, whereas HTLV-1-associated myelopathy showed the most. Expanded clones shared no identical CDR3 amino acid sequences across subjects, which suggested private TCR-beta repertoires in all groups.

The cDNA was produced through 5'RACE with 10-nucleotide random UMIs. TCRdb fed the 5' RACE reads into MiXCR, producing one record per CDR3 protein. The sample holds 40,000 or so distinct CDR3 sequences, about 4.4% seen once. The TCR was taken from a man between 18 and 29 years old in good health. The chain employs TRBV5-1 and TRBJ1-3, with D maybe TRBD1 (5 bases). Sequenced sample: CD4+ T cells from blood. The CDR3: CASSLEGDSGNTIYF. CDR3 DNA sequence: TGCGCCAGCAGCTTGGAAGGGGACTCGGGAAACACCATATATTTT.